The 24 T cell receptor beta chains given below trace back to one sample, sequenced in a study of Graves' ophthalmopathy and Graves' hyperthyroidism. The authors amplified TCR beta CDR3 regions, and they did so from RNA transcripts for repertoire sequencing. The first round was an RT-PCR with HTBI primers, and the second round was a multiplex PCR. In TCRdb, the multiplex PCR reads were re-called with MiXCR into one record per CDR3 protein. Of some 200,000 distinct CDR3 sequences in the sample, 25% to 30% were seen once. The specimen was peripheral blood. These receptors were taken from a man aged 45-65 years with Graves' ophthalmopathy.

This clonotype was counted many times. The V and J genes are TRBV19 and TRBJ2-2; 14 positions agree with TRBD2. Trimming removed 7 bases from V and 6 bases from J; junction bases left unmatched: 4. From germline, CDR1 is LNHDA and CDR2 SQIVND (reference sequence). This CDR3 has 15 amino acids. CDR3 nucleotide sequence: TGTGCCAGTAAGGGACTAGCGGGAGCGTCCGGGGAGCTGTTTTTT. It translates to CASKGLAGASGELFF.

This clonotype showed up many times. The chain carries TRBV2 and TRBJ1-1; 8 positions match TRBD1. The CDR3 is made up of 14 amino acids. From germline, CDR1 is SNHLY and CDR2 FYNNEI. V shed 6 bases and J 4 bases; nucleotides not matched to a gene: 7. CDR3 DNA: TGTGCCAGCAGGATCGGGACAGGAGCCACTGAAGCTTTCTTT. Translation: CASRIGTGATEAFF. Full variable domain (outside the CDR3, taken from reference TRBV2 and TRBJ1-1): EPEVTQTPSHQVTQMGQEVILRCVPISNHLYFYWYRQILGQKVEFLVSFYNNEISEKSEIFDDQFSVERPDGSNFTLKIRSTKLEDSAMYFCASRIGTGATEAFFGQGTRLTVV.

This clonotype was detected ten times or more. This CDR3 is CASSFLVTTGGQYF. The CDR3 bases are TGTGCCAGCAGCTTTCTCGTCACCACGGGTGGGCAGTACTTC. The chain recombines TRBV11-2 with TRBJ2-7, with no clear D. CDR3 size: 14 residues. Germline loops: CDR1 SGHAT, CDR2 FQNNGV. Trimming shortened V by 3 bases and J by 9 bases, and 18 bases separated the two germline ends.

This clonotype was observed at least ten times. This chain connects TRBV29-1 to TRBJ2-2; unclear D gene. CDR3 length equals 13 residues. V lost 6 bases to trimming and J lost 1 base, with 9 bases between them. Germline CDR1 is SQVTM and CDR2 is ANQGSEA. The CDR3 DNA sequence: TGCAGCGTCATTGACATGAACACCGGGGAGCTGTTTTTT. Amino acid sequence: CSVIDMNTGELFF.

This clonotype has at least ten counts. V gene TRBV6-2 or TRBV6-3 combines with J gene TRBJ2-7; 7 nucleotides agree with TRBD1. The CDR3 spans 16 residues. V gave up 7 bases and J gave up 0 bases; unmatched junction bases: 12. From germline, CDR1 is MNHEY and CDR2 SVGEGT. CDR3: CASKGLQGSYSYEQYF. The DNA of the CDR3 is TGTGCCAGCAAGGGGCTACAGGGGTCCTACTCCTACGAGCAGTACTTC.

This clonotype was picked up many times. V gene TRBV6-2 or TRBV6-3 combines with J gene TRBJ1-5; possible D gene TRBD1, 6 bases. V was clipped by 0 bases and J by 5 bases, with 11 bases between them. CDR3 length: 15 amino acids. Germline assignment: CDR1 MNHEY and CDR2 SVGEGT. As DNA, the CDR3 is TGTGCCAGCAGTTACTCCGGGGGGCAGGATCAGCCCCAGCATTTT. It is translated as CASSYSGGQDQPQHF.

This clonotype was counted ten times or more. V is TRBV24-1 and J is TRBJ2-2, with D hard to call. The CDR3 sequence is 14 residues long. Germline CDR1 is KGHDR and CDR2 is SFDVKD. Trimming pared 8 bases from V and 2 bases from J, leaving 11 bases between. This chain's CDR3 is CATMAGANTGELFF. The CDR3 coding sequence is TGTGCCACCATGGCAGGTGCAAACACCGGGGAGCTGTTTTTT.

The CDR3 loop reads CASSLDSGLAGVYEQYF. The CDR3 nucleotides are TGTGCCAGCAGCTTAGACTCGGGACTAGCGGGAGTCTACGAGCAGTACTTC. The chain recombines TRBV11-2 with TRBJ2-7; 14 bases are a match to TRBD2. V lost 0 bases and J lost 3; bases outside the gene matches: 4. The germline gives CDR1 SGHAT, CDR2 FQNNGV. The CDR3 runs to 17 residues.

The CDR3 spells CASSVTGGSVYEQYF. Here the CDR3 DNA reads TGTGCCAGCAGTGTGACAGGGGGATCGGTCTACGAGCAGTACTTC. The chain employs TRBV6-1 and TRBJ2-7; 9 bases map to TRBD1. After removal of 4 bases from V and 3 bases from J, the junction contained 7 bases not matched to a gene. The CDR3 length is 15 residues. Looked up from germline, CDR1 is MNHNS and CDR2 is SASEGT.

In its sample, this clonotype was seen many times. This chain links TRBV4-1 with TRBJ1-1; 8 bases fit TRBD1. Germline V gene lookup returns CDR1 MGHRA and CDR2 YSYEKL. The CDR3 has 15 amino acids. J gave up 3 bases and V 2 bases, and 5 bases lay outside the gene matches. The CDR3 coding sequence is TGCGCCAGCAGCCAACGACAGGGGTCGGACACTGAAGCTTTCTTT. This translates into CASSQRQGSDTEAFF.

The chain carries TRBV5-1 and TRBJ2-5; 10 bases agree with TRBD2. The CDR3 covers 14 residues. Germline V gene data show CDR1 as SGHRS and CDR2 as YFSETQ. Trimming cost V 2 bases and J 5 bases; bases outside gene matches: 3. The CDR3 here is CASSFSGRTETQYF. The CDR3 DNA follows: TGCGCCAGCAGCTTTAGCGGGAGGACGGAGACCCAGTACTTC.

The table lists this clonotype with many counts. The chain carries TRBV28 and TRBJ2-7; D is perhaps TRBD2 (6 bases). From germline, CDR1 is MDHEN and CDR2 SYDVKM. Trimming removed 7 bases from V and 6 bases from J, with 22 bases in between. The CDR3 length is 15 residues. As DNA, the CDR3 is TGTGCCAGCACTACAGCAGGCAAACCCGGGGGCGAGCAGTACTTC. It encodes CASTTAGKPGGEQYF.

This clonotype was recorded many times. This rearrangement joins TRBV9 to TRBJ1-6; no clear D. The germline V gene has CDR1 SGDLS and CDR2 YYNGEE. V was pared by 0 bases and J by 10 bases, with 14 bases between. CDR3 size: 15 residues. CDR3 loop: CASSVGREAGSPLHF. As DNA, the CDR3 is TGTGCCAGCAGCGTAGGGCGGGAGGCGGGATCACCCCTCCACTTT.

This clonotype was seen at least ten times. This chain joins TRBV2 and TRBJ2-2, with D possibly TRBD1 on 6 matching bases. The CDR3 spans 12 residues. CDR1 SNHLY and CDR2 FYNNEI come from the germline V gene. Between the trimmed V and J ends, which lost 8 bases and 7 bases, there was a span of 11 bases. The CDR3 DNA follows: TGTGCCAGCTCACAGGGTGGCGGGGAGCTGTTTTTT. It codes for CASSQGGGELFF.

V usage is TRBV12-3 or TRBV12-4 and J usage is TRBJ2-7, with 8 bases aligning to TRBD1. The CDR3 contains 15 residues. Losses at the gene ends were 6 bases for V and 6 bases for J; bases not matched to a gene: 13. CDR3 bases: TGTGCCAGCAGCAGGCGGACAGGGAGAACCGGCGAGCAGTACTTC. Translation gives CASSRRTGRTGEQYF.

This clonotype was recorded at least ten times. This chain links TRBV12-3 or TRBV12-4 with TRBJ2-5; 11 bases are shared with TRBD2. CDR3 size: 15 residues. V lost 4 bases to trimming and J lost 4 bases; unmatched junction nucleotides: 5. The CDR3 protein is CASSYPTSGTETQYF. CDR3 in DNA: TGTGCCAGCAGTTATCCGACTAGCGGGACAGAGACCCAGTACTTC.

This clonotype was seen ten or more times. A read error may account for a junction end that differs from germline. V is TRBV7-9 and J is TRBJ1-2, with 7 nucleotides matching TRBD1. The CDR3 extends over 14 amino acids. The germline V gene encodes CDR1 SEHNR and CDR2 FQNEAQ (reference sequence). CDR3 DNA: TGCGCCAGCAGCTTGGCCGGGACAGACTATGGCTACACCTTC. This sequence encodes CASSLAGTDYGYTF. The variable domain in full, completed from reference TRBV7-9 and TRBJ1-2, reads DTGVSQNPRHKITKRGQNVTFRCDPISEHNRLYWYRQTLGQGPEFLTYFQNEAQLEKSRLLSDRFSAERPKGSFSTLEIQRTEQGDSAMYLCASSLAGTDYGYTFGSGTRLTVV.

The chain is built from TRBV12-3 or TRBV12-4 and TRBJ2-7; D uncertain. The CDR3 has 13 amino acids. V was clipped by 2 bases and J by 5 bases, with 10 bases between them. This CDR3 reads CASSLNLGHEQYF. The CDR3 DNA follows: TGTGCCAGCAGTTTAAACCTCGGCCACGAGCAGTACTTC.

In this sample, this clonotype turned up many times. The chain combines TRBV24-1 with TRBJ2-1; 7 nucleotides agree with TRBD2. V lost 5 bases, J lost 8 bases, and 14 bases stayed unmatched. The CDR3 spans 16 residues. The germline V gene encodes CDR1 KGHDR and CDR2 SFDVKD. The chain's CDR3 is CATSGTSSRGRHEQFF. CDR3 coding DNA: TGTGCCACCAGTGGGACTAGTTCACGGGGCCGTCATGAGCAGTTCTTC.

The table lists this clonotype with many counts. For the CDR3, the DNA is TGCAGCGTGGGGGAAACCTACGAGCAGTACTTC. Translating gives CSVGETYEQYF. The V call is TRBV29-1, the J call TRBJ2-7; D may correspond to TRBD1 or TRBD2 (5 bases each). V was clipped by 6 bases and J by 2 bases, with 8 bases between them. The CDR3 length is 11 residues. In germline, CDR1 is SQVTM, CDR2 ANQGSEA.

There are many counts of this clonotype. This chain uses TRBV20-1 with TRBJ2-7, with a weak D call TRBD1 (5 bases). Germline CDR1 DFQATT, CDR2 SNEGSKA (reference sequence). Trimming took 5 bases from V and 5 from J, leaving 13 bases between them. The CDR3 is 12 residues long. CDR3 sequence reads: CSASPRANEQYF. The CDR3 DNA reads TGCAGTGCTTCCCCCAGGGCTAACGAGCAGTACTTC.

This clonotype was found many times. V gene TRBV20-1 combines with J gene TRBJ1-6; D call uncertain. Germline assignment: CDR1 DFQATT and CDR2 SNEGSKA (reference sequence). V was clipped by 8 bases and J by 8 bases, with 19 bases between them. There are 14 residues in the CDR3. CDR3 in amino acids: CSRRLGMDDSPLHF. The CDR3 DNA is TGCAGTCGCAGACTGGGGATGGATGATTCACCCCTCCACTTT.

The chain carries TRBV6-1 and TRBJ2-7; D is undetermined. Trimming took off 2 bases at V and 2 bases at J, with 19 bases between the two ends. The CDR3 loop spans 17 amino acids. The germline V gene encodes CDR1 MNHNS and CDR2 SASEGT. DNA for the CDR3: TGTGCCAGCAGTGAAAAGGGCTGGGTAACCCCGGCCTACGAGCAGTACTTC. Protein: CASSEKGWVTPAYEQYF.

V and J are TRBV6-2 or TRBV6-3 and TRBJ2-4; 8 positions match TRBD2. The CDR3 spans 16 residues. Germline trimming cut 5 bases from V and 8 bases from J; bases unmatched to any gene: 14. CDR1 is MNHEY, CDR2 SVGEGT, per germline. CDR3 sequence reads: CASSAGRGGTKHIQYF. As DNA, the CDR3 is TGTGCCAGCAGTGCCGGACGGGGGGGCACAAAACACATTCAGTACTTC.